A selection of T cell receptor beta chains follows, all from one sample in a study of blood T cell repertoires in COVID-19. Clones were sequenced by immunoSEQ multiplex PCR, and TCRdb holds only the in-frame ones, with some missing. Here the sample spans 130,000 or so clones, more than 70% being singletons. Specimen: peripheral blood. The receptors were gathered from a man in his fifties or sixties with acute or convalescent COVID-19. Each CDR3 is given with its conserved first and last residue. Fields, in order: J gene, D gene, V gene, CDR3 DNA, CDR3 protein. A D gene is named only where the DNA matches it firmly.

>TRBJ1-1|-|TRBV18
TGTGCCAGCTCACCTTACGGGGTTAACACTGAAGCTTTCTTT
CASSPYGVNTEAFF
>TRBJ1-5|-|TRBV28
TGTGCCAGCAGCCCCGGGGGGGGACATCAGCCCCAGCATTTT
CASSPGGGHQPQHF
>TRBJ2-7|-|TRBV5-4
TGTGCCAGCAGCTTGGACAGGGCCCTCTACGAGCAGTACTTC
CASSLDRALYEQYF
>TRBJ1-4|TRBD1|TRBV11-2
TGTGCCAGCAACCCGACAGGGAACCAGTTCGATGAAAAACTGTTTTTT
CASNPTGNQFDEKLFF
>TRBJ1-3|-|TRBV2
TGTGCCAGCAGCCCAGGGTACTCTGGAAACACCATATATTTT
CASSPGYSGNTIYF
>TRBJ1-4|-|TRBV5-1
TGCGCCAGCAGCTTGTGGCAGGCCGAAGAAAAACTGTTTTTT
CASSLWQAEEKLFF
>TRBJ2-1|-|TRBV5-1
TGCGCCAGCAGCTTGCAGGGGTGGTCCTACAATGAGCAGTTCTTC
CASSLQGWSYNEQFF
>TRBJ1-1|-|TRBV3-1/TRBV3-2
TGTGCCAGCAGTCGCCTCACAAGGGGTAACACTGAAGCTTTCTTT
CASSRLTRGNTEAFF
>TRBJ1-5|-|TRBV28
TGTGCCAGCAGTTTCTCGTTTGGCGGGTACCCTCAGCCCCAGCATTTT
CASSFSFGGYPQPQHF
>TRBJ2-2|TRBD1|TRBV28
TGTGCCAGCATCACAGGGGGCGCGAACACCGGGGAGCTGTTTTTT
CASITGGANTGELFF
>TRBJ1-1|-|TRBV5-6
TGTGCCAGCAGCTCCCTGGGGGGGGCCGACACTGAAGCTTTCTTT
CASSSLGGADTEAFF
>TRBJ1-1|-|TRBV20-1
TGCAGTGCTAGACCGTATACTGAAGCTTTCTTT
CSARPYTEAFF
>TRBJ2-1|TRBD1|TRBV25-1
TGTGCCACCTATCCGGGACAGGGAAGCAATGAGCAGTTCTTC
CATYPGQGSNEQFF
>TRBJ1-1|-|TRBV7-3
TGTGCCAGCAGCGGTCCGGGGGGCGATGAAGCTTTCTTT
CASSGPGGDEAFF
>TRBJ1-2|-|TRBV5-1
TGCGCCAGCTCACCACAGGCGGGAGAACTCTATGGCTACACCTTC
CASSPQAGELYGYTF
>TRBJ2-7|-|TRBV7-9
TGTGCCAGCAGCTTAGGCCTGGCTTACGAGCAGTACTTC
CASSLGLAYEQYF
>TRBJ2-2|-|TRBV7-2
TGTGCCAGCAGCTTAGCGAGAGACACCGGGGAGCTGTTTTTT
CASSLARDTGELFF
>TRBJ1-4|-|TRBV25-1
TGTGCCAGCCTTTCGACGGAGGGCATTAATGAAAAACTGTTTTTT
CASLSTEGINEKLFF
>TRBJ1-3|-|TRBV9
TGTGCCAGCAGCCCCTCAGGGCTCCGTGGAAACACCATATATTTT
CASSPSGLRGNTIYF
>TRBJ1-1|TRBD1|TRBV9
TGTGCCAGCAGCGCCGGGTCCGGGACAGCGAACACTGAAGCTTTCTTT
CASSAGSGTANTEAFF
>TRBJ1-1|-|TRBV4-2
TGTGCCAGCAGCCAAGGAGGCTCACACTCTGAAGCTTTCTTT
CASSQGGSHSEAFF
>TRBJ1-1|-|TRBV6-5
TGTGCCAGCAGGGCCGGGACTCAGAACACTGAAGCTTTCTTT
CASRAGTQNTEAFF
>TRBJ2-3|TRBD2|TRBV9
TGTGCCAGCCACCCGGGTAGCGGGGGCAGCACAGATACGCAGTATTTT
CASHPGSGGSTDTQYF
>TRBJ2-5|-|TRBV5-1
TGCGCCAGCACCTCGGGACAAAGCCAAGAGACCCAGTACTTC
CASTSGQSQETQYF
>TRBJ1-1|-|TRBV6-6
TGTGCCAGCAGTTTTAAAGGGAGGAAGGCTTTCTTT
CASSFKGRKAFF